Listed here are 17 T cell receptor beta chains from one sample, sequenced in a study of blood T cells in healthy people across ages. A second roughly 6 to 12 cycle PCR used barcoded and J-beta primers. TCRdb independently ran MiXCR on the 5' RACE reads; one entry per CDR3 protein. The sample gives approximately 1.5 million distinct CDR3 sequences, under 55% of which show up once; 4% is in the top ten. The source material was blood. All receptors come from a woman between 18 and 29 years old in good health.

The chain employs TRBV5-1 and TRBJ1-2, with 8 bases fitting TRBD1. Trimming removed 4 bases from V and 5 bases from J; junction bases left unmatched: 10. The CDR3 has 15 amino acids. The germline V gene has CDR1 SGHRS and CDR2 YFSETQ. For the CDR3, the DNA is TGCGCCAGCAGCGAGGGACAGGCCCCAGGTTATGGCTACACCTTC. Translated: CASSEGQAPGYGYTF.

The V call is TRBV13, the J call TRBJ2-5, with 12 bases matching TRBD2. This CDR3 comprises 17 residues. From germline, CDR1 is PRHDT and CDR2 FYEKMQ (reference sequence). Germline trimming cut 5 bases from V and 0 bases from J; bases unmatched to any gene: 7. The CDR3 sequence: CASSELAGGLDQETQYF. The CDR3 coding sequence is TGTGCCAGCAGCGAACTAGCGGGAGGTCTCGACCAAGAGACCCAGTACTTC.

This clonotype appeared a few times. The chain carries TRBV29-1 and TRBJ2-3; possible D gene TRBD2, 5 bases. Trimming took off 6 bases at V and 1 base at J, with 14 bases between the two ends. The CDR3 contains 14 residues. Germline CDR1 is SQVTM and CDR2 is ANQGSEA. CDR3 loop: CSVPRQEGTDTQYF. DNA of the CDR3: TGCAGCGTACCTCGGCAGGAGGGCACAGATACGCAGTATTTT.

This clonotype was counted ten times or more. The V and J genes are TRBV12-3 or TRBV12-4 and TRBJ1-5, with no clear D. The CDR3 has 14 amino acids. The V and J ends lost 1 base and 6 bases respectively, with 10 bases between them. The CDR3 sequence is CASSLDKGVQPQHF. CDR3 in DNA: TGTGCCAGCAGTTTAGATAAGGGTGTTCAGCCCCAGCATTTT.

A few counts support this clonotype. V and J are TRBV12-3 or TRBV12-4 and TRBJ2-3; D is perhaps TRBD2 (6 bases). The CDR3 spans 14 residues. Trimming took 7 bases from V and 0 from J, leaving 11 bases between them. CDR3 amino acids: CASTRRVSTDTQYF. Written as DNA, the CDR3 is TGTGCCAGCACCCGGAGGGTGAGCACAGATACGCAGTATTTT.

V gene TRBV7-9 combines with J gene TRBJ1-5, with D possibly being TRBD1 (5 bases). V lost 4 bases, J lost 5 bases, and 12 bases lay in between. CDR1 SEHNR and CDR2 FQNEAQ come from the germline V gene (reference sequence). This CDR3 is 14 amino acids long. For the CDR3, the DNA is TGTGCCAGCAGCTCCCCGGGGGAGGATCAGCCCCAGCATTTT. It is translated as CASSSPGEDQPQHF.

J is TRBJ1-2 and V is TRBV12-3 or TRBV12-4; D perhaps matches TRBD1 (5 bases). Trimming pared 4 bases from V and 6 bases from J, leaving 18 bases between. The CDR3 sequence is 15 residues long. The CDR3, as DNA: TGTGCCAGCAGTTCGGACCAGGGAGCGAGGAATGGCTACACCTTC. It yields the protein CASSSDQGARNGYTF.

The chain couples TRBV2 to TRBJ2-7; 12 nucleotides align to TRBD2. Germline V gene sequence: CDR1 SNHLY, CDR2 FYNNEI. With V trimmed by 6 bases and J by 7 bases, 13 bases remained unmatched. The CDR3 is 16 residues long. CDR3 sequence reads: CASRMTSGSSYNEQYF. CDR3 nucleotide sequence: TGTGCCAGCAGGATGACTAGCGGGAGTTCATACAATGAGCAGTACTTC.

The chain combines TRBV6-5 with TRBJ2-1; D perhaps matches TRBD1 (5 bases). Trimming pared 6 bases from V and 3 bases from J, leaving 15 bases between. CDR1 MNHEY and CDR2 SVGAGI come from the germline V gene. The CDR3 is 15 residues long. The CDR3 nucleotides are TGTGCCAGCAGGGCACCTTCAGGGTTCTACAATGAGCAGTTCTTC. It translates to CASRAPSGFYNEQFF.

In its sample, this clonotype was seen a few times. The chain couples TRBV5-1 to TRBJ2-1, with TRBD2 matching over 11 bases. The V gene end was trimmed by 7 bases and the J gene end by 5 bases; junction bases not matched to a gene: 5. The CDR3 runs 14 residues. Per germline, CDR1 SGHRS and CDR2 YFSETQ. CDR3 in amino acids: CASQTSGTHNEQFF. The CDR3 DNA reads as TGCGCCAGCCAGACTAGCGGGACACACAATGAGCAGTTCTTC.

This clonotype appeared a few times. The CDR3 DNA reads as TGTGCCAGCAGCCCTGGAGTGGGATACTATGGCTACACCTTC. Translated: CASSPGVGYYGYTF. The chain combines TRBV7-2 with TRBJ1-2, with unresolved D. Germline V CDR1 and CDR2: SGHTA, FQGNSA. V lost 5 bases to trimming and J lost 3 bases, with 13 bases between them. CDR3 length: 14 residues. Filled out from reference TRBV7-2 and TRBJ1-2, the complete variable domain reads GAGVSQSPSNKVTEKGKDVELRCDPISGHTALYWYRQSLGQGLEFLIYFQGNSAPDKSGLPSDRFSAERTGGSVSTLTIQRTQQEDSAVYLCASSPGVGYYGYTFGSGTRLTVV.

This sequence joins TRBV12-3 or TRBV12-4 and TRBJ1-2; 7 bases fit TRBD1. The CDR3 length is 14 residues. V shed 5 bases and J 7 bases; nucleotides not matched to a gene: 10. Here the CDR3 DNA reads TGTGCCAGCAGTGTTGGAGGGACAGAGTTTGGCTACACCTTC. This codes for CASSVGGTEFGYTF.

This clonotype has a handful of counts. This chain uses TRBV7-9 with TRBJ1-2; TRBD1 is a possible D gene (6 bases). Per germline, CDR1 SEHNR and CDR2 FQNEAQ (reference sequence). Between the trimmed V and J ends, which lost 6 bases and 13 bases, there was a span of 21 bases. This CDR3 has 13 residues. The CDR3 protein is CASSLTGPSVTTF. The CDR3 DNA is TGTGCCAGCAGTCTCACAGGGCCGAGCGTAACCACCTTC.

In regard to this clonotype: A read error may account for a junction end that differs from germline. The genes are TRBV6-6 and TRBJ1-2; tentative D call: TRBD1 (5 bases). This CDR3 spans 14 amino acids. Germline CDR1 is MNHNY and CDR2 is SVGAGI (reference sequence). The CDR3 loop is CTSSYQGNLGGYTF. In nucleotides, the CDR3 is TGTACCAGCAGTTATCAGGGAAATTTGGGCGGCTACACCTTC.

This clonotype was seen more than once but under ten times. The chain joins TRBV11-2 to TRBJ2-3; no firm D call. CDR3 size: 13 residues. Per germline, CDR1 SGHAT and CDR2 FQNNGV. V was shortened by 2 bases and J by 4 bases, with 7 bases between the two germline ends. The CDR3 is CASSLSWADTQYF. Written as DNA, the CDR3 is TGTGCCAGCAGCTTATCATGGGCAGATACGCAGTATTTT. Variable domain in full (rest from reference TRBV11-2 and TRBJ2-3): EAGVAQSPRYKIIEKRQSVAFWCNPISGHATLYWYQQILGQGPKLLIQFQNNGVVDDSQLPKDRFSAERLKGVDSTLKIQPAKLEDSAVYLCASSLSWADTQYFGPGTRLTVL.

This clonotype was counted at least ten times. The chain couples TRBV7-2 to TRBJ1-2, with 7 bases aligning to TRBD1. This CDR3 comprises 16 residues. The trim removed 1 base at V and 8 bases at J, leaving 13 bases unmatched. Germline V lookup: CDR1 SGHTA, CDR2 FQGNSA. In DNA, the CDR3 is TGTGCCAGCAGCTTAGGCCAAGGTCGACAGGGCAAAGGCTACACCTTC. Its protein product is CASSLGQGRQGKGYTF.

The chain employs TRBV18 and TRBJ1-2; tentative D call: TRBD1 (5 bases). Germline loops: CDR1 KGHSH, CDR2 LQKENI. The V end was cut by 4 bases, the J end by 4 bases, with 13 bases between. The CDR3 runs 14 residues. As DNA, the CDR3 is TGTGCCAGCTCACGCGAGGGGTCTCCCTATGGCTACACCTTC. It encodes CASSREGSPYGYTF. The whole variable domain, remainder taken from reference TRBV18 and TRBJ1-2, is NAGVMQNPRHLVRRRGQEARLRCSPMKGHSHVYWYRQLPEEGLKFMVYLQKENIIDESGMPKERFSAEFPKEGPSILRIQQVVRGDSAAYFCASSREGSPYGYTFGSGTRLTVV.